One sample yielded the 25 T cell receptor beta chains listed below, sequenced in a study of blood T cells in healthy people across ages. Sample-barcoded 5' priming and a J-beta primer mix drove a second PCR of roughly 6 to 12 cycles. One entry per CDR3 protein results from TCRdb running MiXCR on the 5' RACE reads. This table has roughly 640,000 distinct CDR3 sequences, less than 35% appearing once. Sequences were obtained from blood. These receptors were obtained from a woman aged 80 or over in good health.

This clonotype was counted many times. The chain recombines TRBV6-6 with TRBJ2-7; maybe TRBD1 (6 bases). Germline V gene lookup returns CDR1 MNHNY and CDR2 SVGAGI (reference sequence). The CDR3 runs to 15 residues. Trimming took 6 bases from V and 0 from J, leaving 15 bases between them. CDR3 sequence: CASRETGADSYEQYF. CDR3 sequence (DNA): TGTGCCAGCAGAGAGACAGGCGCAGACTCCTACGAGCAGTACTTC.

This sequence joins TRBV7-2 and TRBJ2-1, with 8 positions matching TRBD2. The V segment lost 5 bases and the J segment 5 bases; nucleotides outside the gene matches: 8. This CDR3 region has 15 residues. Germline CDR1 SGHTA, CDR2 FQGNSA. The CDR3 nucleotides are TGTGCCAGCAGCCCCCGGACTAGCAGCGACAATGAGCAGTTCTTC. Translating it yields CASSPRTSSDNEQFF. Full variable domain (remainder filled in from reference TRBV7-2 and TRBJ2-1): GAGVSQSPSNKVTEKGKDVELRCDPISGHTALYWYRQSLGQGLEFLIYFQGNSAPDKSGLPSDRFSAERTGGSVSTLTIQRTQQEDSAVYLCASSPRTSSDNEQFFGPGTRLTVL.

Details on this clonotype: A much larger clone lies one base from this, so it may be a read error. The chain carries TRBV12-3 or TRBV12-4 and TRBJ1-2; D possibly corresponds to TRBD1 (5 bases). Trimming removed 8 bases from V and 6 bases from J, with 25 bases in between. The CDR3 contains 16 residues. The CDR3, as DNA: TGTGCCAGCGGTCTTAGTACAGGCACCCCCCTGAATGGCTACACCTTC. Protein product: CASGLSTGTPLNGYTF.

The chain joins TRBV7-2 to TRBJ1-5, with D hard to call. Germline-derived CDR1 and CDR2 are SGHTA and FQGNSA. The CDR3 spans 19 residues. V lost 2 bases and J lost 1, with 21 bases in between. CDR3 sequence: CASSLLSTQLEQSNQPQHF. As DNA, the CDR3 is TGTGCCAGCAGCTTACTGTCCACACAGTTGGAACAGAGCAATCAGCCCCAGCATTTT.

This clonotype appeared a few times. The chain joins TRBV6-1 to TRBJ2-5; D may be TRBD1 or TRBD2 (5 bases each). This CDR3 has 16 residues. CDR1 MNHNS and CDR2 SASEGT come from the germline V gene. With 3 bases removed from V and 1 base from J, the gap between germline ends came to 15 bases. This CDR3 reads CASSDLRGSVQETQYF. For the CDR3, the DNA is TGTGCCAGCAGTGACTTGAGGGGCAGCGTCCAAGAGACCCAGTACTTC.

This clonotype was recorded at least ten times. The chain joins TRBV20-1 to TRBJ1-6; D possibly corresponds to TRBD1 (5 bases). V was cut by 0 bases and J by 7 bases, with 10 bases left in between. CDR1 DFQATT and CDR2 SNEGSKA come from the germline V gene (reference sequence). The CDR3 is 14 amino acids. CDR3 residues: CSARDSRANSPLHF. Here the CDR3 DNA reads TGCAGTGCTAGAGATTCCAGGGCGAATTCACCCCTCCACTTT.

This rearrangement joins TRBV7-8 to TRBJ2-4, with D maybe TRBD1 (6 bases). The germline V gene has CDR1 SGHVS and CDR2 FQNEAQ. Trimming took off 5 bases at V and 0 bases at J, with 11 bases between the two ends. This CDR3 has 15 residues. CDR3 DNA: TGTGCCAGCAGCCCCCAGGGGCTAGCCAAAAACATTCAGTACTTC. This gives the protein CASSPQGLAKNIQYF.

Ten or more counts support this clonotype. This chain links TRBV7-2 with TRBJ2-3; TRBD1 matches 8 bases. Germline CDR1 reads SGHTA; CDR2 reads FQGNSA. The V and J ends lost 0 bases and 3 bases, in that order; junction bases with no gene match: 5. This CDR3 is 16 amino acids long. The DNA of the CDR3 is TGTGCCAGCAGCTTAGCGCGTACAGGGGGAACAGATACGCAGTATTTT. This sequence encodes CASSLARTGGTDTQYF.

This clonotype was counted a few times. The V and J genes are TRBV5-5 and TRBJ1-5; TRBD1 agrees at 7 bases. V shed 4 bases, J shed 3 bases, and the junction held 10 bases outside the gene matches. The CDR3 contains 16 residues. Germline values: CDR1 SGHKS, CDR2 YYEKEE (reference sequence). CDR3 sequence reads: CASSNRPGQYNQPQHF. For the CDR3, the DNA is TGTGCCAGCAGCAACAGACCGGGACAGTACAATCAGCCCCAGCATTTT.

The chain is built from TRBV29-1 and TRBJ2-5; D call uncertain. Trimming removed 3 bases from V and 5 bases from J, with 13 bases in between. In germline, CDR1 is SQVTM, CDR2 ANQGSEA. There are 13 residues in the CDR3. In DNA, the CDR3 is TGCAGCGTTGATGGGCTCCCTTCGGAGACCCAGTACTTC. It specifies CSVDGLPSETQYF.

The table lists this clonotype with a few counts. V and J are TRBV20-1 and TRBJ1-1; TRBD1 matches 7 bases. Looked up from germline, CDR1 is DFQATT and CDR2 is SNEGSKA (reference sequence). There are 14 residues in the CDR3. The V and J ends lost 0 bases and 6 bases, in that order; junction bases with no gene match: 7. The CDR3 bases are TGCAGTGCTAGAGAACAGGGGAAGAGCGCTGAAGCTTTCTTT. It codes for CSAREQGKSAEAFF.

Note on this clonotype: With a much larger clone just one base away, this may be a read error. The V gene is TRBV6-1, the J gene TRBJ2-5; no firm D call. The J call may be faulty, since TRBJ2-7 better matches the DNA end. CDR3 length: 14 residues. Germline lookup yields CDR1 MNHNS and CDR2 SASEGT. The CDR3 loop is CASRTQQDSHEQYF. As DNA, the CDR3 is TGTGCCAGCAGGACCCAGCAGGATTCCCACGAGCAGTACTTC.

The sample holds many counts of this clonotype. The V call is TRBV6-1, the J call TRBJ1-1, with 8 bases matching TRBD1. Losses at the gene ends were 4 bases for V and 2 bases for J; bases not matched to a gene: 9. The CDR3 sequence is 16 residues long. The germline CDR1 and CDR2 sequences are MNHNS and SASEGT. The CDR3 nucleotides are TGTGCCAGCAGTGTTCGGGCCACAGGGGGAAACACTGAAGCTTTCTTT. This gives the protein CASSVRATGGNTEAFF.

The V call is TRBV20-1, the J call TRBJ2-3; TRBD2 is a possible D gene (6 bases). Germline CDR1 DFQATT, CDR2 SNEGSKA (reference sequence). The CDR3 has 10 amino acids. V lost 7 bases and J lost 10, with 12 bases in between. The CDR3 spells CSVRETAQYF. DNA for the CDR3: TGCAGTGTACGGGAGACAGCGCAGTATTTT.

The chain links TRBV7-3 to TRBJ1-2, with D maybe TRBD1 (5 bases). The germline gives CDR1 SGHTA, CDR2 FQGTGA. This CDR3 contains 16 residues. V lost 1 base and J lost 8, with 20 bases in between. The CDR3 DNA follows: TGTGCCAGCAGCTTAAAATCCTGGGACCTAGGGTGGGGCTACACCTTC. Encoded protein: CASSLKSWDLGWGYTF. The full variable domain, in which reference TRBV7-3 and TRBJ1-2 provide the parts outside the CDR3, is GAGVSQTPSNKVTEKGKYVELRCDPISGHTALYWYRQSLGQGPEFLIYFQGTGAADDSGLPNDRFFAVRPEGSVSTLKIQRTERGDSAVYLCASSLKSWDLGWGYTFGSGTRLTVV.

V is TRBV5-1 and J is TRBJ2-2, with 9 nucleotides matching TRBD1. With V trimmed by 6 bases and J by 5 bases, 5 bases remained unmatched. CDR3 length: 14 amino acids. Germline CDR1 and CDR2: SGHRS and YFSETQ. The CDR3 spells CASKWTGVTGELFF. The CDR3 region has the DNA TGCGCCAGCAAGTGGACAGGGGTGACCGGGGAGCTGTTTTTT.

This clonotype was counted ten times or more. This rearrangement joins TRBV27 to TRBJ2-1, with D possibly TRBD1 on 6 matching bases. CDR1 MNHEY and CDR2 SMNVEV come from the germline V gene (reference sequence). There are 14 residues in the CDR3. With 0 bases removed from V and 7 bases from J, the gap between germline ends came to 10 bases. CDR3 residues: CASSLSRTVNEQFF. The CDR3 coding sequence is TGTGCCAGCAGTTTATCACGGACAGTTAATGAGCAGTTCTTC.

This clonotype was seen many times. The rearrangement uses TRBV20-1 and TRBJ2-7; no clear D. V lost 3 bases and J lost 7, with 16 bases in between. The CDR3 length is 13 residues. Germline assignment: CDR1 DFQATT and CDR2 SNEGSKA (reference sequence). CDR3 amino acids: CSARSLSGSEQYF. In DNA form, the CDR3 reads TGCAGTGCTAGGAGCCTCTCCGGTTCGGAGCAGTACTTC.

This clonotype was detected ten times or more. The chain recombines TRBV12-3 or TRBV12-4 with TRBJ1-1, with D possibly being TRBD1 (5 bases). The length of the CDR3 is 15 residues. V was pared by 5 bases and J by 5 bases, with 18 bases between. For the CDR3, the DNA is TGTGCCAGCAGTCCCCACAGGCCCCAAGGGACTGAAGCTTTCTTT. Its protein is CASSPHRPQGTEAFF.

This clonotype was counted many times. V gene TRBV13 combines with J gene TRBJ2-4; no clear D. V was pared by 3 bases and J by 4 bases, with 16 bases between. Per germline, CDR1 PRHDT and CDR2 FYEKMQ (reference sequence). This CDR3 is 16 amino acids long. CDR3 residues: CASSFSKGAEKNIQYF. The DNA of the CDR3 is TGTGCCAGCAGCTTCAGTAAAGGAGCTGAGAAAAACATTCAGTACTTC. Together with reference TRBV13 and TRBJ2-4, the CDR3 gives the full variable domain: AAGVIQSPRHLIKEKRETATLKCYPIPRHDTVYWYQQGPGQDPQFLISFYEKMQSDKGSIPDRFSAQQFSDYHSELNMSSLELGDSALYFCASSFSKGAEKNIQYFGAGTRLSVL.

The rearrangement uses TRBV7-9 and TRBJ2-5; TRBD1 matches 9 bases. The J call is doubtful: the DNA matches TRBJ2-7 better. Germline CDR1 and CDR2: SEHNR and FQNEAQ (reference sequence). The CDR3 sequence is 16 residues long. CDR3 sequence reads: CASSSLTGTGNYEQYF. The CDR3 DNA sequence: TGTGCCAGCAGCTCGTTAACCGGGACAGGGAACTACGAGCAGTACTTC.

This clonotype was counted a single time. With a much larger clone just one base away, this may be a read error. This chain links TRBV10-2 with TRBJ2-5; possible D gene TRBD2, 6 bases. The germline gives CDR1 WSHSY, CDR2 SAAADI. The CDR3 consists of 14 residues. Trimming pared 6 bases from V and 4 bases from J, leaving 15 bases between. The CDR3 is CASREGSNRETQYF. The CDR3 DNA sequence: TGCGCCAGCAGGGAGGGCAGTAATAGAGAGACCCAGTACTTC.

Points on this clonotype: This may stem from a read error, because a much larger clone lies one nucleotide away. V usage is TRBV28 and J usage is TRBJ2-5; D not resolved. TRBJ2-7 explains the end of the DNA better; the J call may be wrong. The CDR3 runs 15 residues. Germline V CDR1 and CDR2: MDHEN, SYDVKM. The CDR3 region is CASRPSYFSSYEQYF. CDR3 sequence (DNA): TGTGCCAGCAGGCCTTCCTATTTTAGCTCCTACGAGCAGTACTTC.

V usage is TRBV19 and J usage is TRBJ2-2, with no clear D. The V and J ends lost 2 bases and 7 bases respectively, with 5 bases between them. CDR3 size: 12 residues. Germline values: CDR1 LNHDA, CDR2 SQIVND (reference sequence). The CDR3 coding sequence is TGTGCCAGTAGTATATTGGACGGGGAGCTGTTTTTT. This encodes CASSILDGELFF. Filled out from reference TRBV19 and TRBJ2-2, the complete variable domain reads DGGITQSPKYLFRKEGQNVTLSCEQNLNHDAMYWYRQDPGQGLRLIYYSQIVNDFQKGDIAEGYSVSREKKESFPLTVTSAQKNPTAFYLCASSILDGELFFGEGSRLTVL.

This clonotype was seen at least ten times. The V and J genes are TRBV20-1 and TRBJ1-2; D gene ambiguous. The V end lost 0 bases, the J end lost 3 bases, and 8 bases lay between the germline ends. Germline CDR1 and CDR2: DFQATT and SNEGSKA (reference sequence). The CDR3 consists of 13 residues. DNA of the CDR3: TGCAGTGCTAGAGATAGGAACTACTATGGCTACACCTTC. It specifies CSARDRNYYGYTF.